This T cell receptor beta chain was recorded in a study of cytomegalovirus exposure and HLA in healthy donors. The PCR had 60 Vbeta and 13 Jbeta primers. Method: immunoSEQ multiplex PCR; TCRdb's copy keeps in-frame clones and lacks some. The sample's table shows approximately 190,000 clones. The CDR3 consists of 15 residues. Germline V gene sequence: CDR1 MRHNA, CDR2 SNTAGT. V dropped 3 bases and J dropped 4; count of bases not matched to a gene: 2. Details on this clone: Its target is unknown.

Findings and caveats of the study: Researchers counted 150 to 200 TCR beta chains as cytomegalovirus-associated. In an earlier analysis, in some 500 donors, most V segments appeared productive either ~87% or ~30% of the time.

The sequence was collected from a boy between 10 and 17 years old in good health and CMV-seronegative. The sample comprised PBMCs. V and J are TRBV6-4 and TRBJ2-2, with 10 nucleotides matching TRBD2. CDR3 amino acids: CASSESGGATGELFF. Written as DNA, the CDR3 is TGTGCCAGCAGTGAAAGCGGGGGGGCCACCGGGGAGCTGTTTTTT.